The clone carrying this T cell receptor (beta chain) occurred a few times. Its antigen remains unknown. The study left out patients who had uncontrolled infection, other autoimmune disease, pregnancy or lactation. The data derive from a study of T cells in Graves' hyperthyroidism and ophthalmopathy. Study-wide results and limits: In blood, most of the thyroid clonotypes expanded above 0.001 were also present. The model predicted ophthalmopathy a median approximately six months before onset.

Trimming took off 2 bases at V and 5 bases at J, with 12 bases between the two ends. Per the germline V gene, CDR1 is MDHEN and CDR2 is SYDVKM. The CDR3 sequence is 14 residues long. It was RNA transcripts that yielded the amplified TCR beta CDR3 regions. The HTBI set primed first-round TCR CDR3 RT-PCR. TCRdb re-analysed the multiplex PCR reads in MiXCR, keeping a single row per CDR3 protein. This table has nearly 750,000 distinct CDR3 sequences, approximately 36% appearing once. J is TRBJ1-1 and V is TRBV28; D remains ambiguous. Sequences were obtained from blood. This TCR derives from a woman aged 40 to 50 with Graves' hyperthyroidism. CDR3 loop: CASSLTVVGTEAFF. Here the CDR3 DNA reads TGTGCCAGCAGTTTAACGGTCGTGGGGACTGAAGCTTTCTTT.